The 21 T cell receptor beta chains reported below all come from one sample, sequenced in a study of blood T cell repertoires in COVID-19. The repertoire was sequenced with immunoSEQ multiplex PCR; TCRdb's copy has only in-frame clones and lacks some. The sample has some 250,000 clones, more than 75% seen once. The sequencing sample was made of peripheral blood. These receptors originate from a woman in her forties who had recovered from COVID-19.

The V and J genes are TRBV18 and TRBJ1-5, with TRBD1 matching 9 bases. The CDR3 contains 15 residues. Trimming removed 2 bases from V and 6 bases from J; junction bases left unmatched: 5. Germline V CDR1 and CDR2: KGHSH, LQKENI. CDR3 sequence (DNA): TGTGCCAGCTCACCATCGGGACAGGGTGGTCAGCCCCAGCATTTT. As protein: CASSPSGQGGQPQHF.

The chain employs TRBV10-2 and TRBJ1-5; a weak D match, TRBD1 (5 bases). This CDR3 has 13 residues. The V and J ends lost 2 bases and 7 bases respectively, with 9 bases between them. Germline V CDR1 and CDR2: WSHSY, SAAADI. The CDR3 spells CASSEGRAQPQHF. CDR3 DNA sequence: TGCGCCAGCAGTGAGGGCAGGGCGCAGCCCCAGCATTTT.

This clone was picked up one time. V and J are TRBV18 and TRBJ2-2; TRBD2 might be the D (6 bases). The germline V and J ends were trimmed by 2 bases and 0 bases, with 10 bases remaining between them. Per germline, CDR1 KGHSH and CDR2 LQKENI. The CDR3 sequence is 16 residues long. The CDR3: CASSPWVAANTGELFF. CDR3 DNA: TGTGCCAGCTCACCATGGGTAGCGGCGAACACCGGGGAGCTGTTTTTT.

The gene calls are TRBV29-1 and TRBJ2-7; TRBD2 might be the D (5 bases). The germline CDR1 and CDR2 sequences are SQVTM and ANQGSEA. The CDR3 length is 14 residues. V lost 1 base to trimming and J lost 7 bases, with 17 bases between them. The CDR3 here is CSVEGGSVWWEQYF. CDR3 DNA: TGCAGCGTTGAAGGGGGTAGCGTTTGGTGGGAGCAGTACTTC.

J is TRBJ2-5 and V is TRBV2; 8 positions match TRBD2. V gave up 8 bases and J gave up 7 bases; unmatched junction bases: 9. CDR3 size: 13 residues. Germline V gives CDR1 SNHLY, CDR2 FYNNEI. The DNA for the CDR3 is TGTGCCAGCCACCCCCTGGCGGGGGGGACCCAGTACTTC. Translation: CASHPLAGGTQYF.

This clone was counted a few times. V usage is TRBV2 and J usage is TRBJ1-1, with a weak D call TRBD1 (5 bases). The CDR3 runs to 15 residues. V was cut by 0 bases and J by 7 bases, with 15 bases left in between. Germline CDR1 and CDR2: SNHLY and FYNNEI. The CDR3 spells CASSEASRGKGEAFF. The CDR3 DNA is TGTGCCAGCAGTGAAGCTTCGCGGGGGAAAGGTGAAGCTTTCTTT.

The V and J genes are TRBV5-1 and TRBJ2-7; 8 nucleotides match TRBD1. Losses at the gene ends were 9 bases for V and 2 bases for J; bases not matched to a gene: 10. Germline assignment: CDR1 SGHRS and CDR2 YFSETQ. The CDR3 has 14 residues. CDR3 sequence reads: CATPVDRDTYEQYV. The CDR3 DNA sequence: TGCGCCACCCCCGTGGACAGGGACACCTACGAGCAGTACGTC.

In this sample, this clone turned up once. The chain links TRBV28 to TRBJ2-7, with D perhaps TRBD2 (6 bases). V dropped 2 bases and J dropped 2 bases, with 7 bases sitting between them. The CDR3 covers 13 residues. The germline V gene encodes CDR1 MDHEN and CDR2 SYDVKM. In DNA form, the CDR3 reads TGTGCCAGCAGTTTAGGGGGGACCTACGAGCAGTACTTC. Translated, it gives CASSLGGTYEQYF.

The chain links TRBV9 to TRBJ2-1; D perhaps matches TRBD1 (5 bases). CDR1 is SGDLS, CDR2 YYNGEE, per germline. Trimming stripped 0 bases from V and 10 bases from J, with 14 bases between. CDR3 length equals 14 residues. The CDR3 DNA reads as TGTGCCAGCAGCGTAGGGGGCACACCGGGCGAGCAGTTCTTC. Translated: CASSVGGTPGEQFF.

The rearrangement uses TRBV7-9 and TRBJ2-1; 8 nucleotides align to TRBD2. CDR1 and CDR2 (germline): SEHNR, FQNEAQ (reference sequence). CDR3 length: 15 amino acids. J was trimmed by 1 base and V by 3 bases; bases with no gene match: 2. DNA for the CDR3: TGTGCCAGCAGCTTGAGCGGGAGATCCTACAATGAGCAGTTCTTC. Its protein is CASSLSGRSYNEQFF.

The chain recombines TRBV12-3 or TRBV12-4 with TRBJ1-2; 8 bases align to TRBD1. Losses at the gene ends were 3 bases for V and 3 bases for J; bases not matched to a gene: 0. The CDR3 has 13 amino acids. Here the CDR3 reads CASSLTGDYGYTF. The DNA of the CDR3 is TGTGCCAGCAGTTTGACAGGGGACTATGGCTACACCTTC.

Here the CDR3 reads CAPRGPSGPPETQYF. CDR3 bases: TGTGCCCCCCGGGGCCCTAGCGGCCCCCCGGAGACCCAGTACTTC. V gene TRBV10-3 combines with J gene TRBJ2-5; 7 nucleotides agree with TRBD2. From germline, CDR1 is ENHRY and CDR2 SYGVKD. The CDR3 contains 15 residues. J gave up 5 bases and V 11 bases, and 17 bases lay outside the gene matches.

The chain is built from TRBV18 and TRBJ1-5, with TRBD1 matching over 7 bases. With V trimmed by 6 bases and J by 1 base, 3 bases remained unmatched. CDR3 size: 14 residues. Germline V gene data show CDR1 as KGHSH and CDR2 as LQKENI. The CDR3 sequence is CASSRGQSNQPQHF. The CDR3 DNA reads as TGTGCCAGCTCCAGGGGACAGAGCAATCAGCCCCAGCATTTT.

CDR3 amino acids: CAISESSGWSSYNEQFF. The CDR3 nucleotides read TGTGCCATCAGTGAGTCTAGCGGGTGGAGCTCCTACAATGAGCAGTTCTTC. The chain joins TRBV10-3 to TRBJ2-1, with 7 positions matching TRBD2. J gave up 0 bases and V 0 bases, and 5 bases lay outside the gene matches. This CDR3 is built from 17 residues. Germline V CDR1 and CDR2: ENHRY, SYGVKD.

The chain couples TRBV6-2 or TRBV6-3 to TRBJ2-3, with 8 positions matching TRBD2. Germline values: CDR1 MNHEY, CDR2 SVGEGT. The V gene end was trimmed by 2 bases and the J gene end by 10 bases; junction bases not matched to a gene: 2. This CDR3 contains 12 residues. This CDR3 is CASSYVGRAQYF. CDR3 nucleotides: TGTGCCAGCAGTTACGTCGGGAGGGCGCAGTATTTT.

The table lists this clone with a few counts. This chain links TRBV30 with TRBJ1-5; possibly TRBD1 for D (5 bases). CDR1 is GTSNPN and CDR2 is SVGIG in the germline V gene (reference sequence). This CDR3 is built from 13 residues. V gave up 5 bases and J gave up 3 bases, with 11 bases separating them. The CDR3 loop reads CAWAGGDNQPQHF. DNA of the CDR3: TGTGCCTGGGCCGGGGGGGACAATCAGCCCCAGCATTTT. The full variable domain, with the rest looked up from reference TRBV30 and TRBJ1-5, is SQTIHQWPATLVQPVGSPLSLECTVEGTSNPNLYWYRQAAGRGLQLLFYSVGIGQISSEVPQNLSASRPQDRQFILSSKKLLLSDSGFYLCAWAGGDNQPQHFGDGTRLSIL.

V is TRBV4-3 and J is TRBJ1-2; 8 bases align to TRBD1. V dropped 0 bases and J dropped 4; count of bases not matched to a gene: 4. The CDR3 sequence is 15 residues long. CDR1 is LGHNA, CDR2 YSLEER, per germline. CDR3 loop: CASSQDRGQAYGYTF. CDR3 coding DNA: TGCGCCAGCAGCCAAGATCGGGGACAGGCCTATGGCTACACCTTC.

The chain is built from TRBV14 and TRBJ2-4; maybe TRBD2 (6 bases). There are 15 residues in the CDR3. Trimming cost V 3 bases and J 2 bases, with 11 bases left between them. Germline values: CDR1 SGHDN, CDR2 FVKESK. The CDR3 region has the DNA TGTGCCAGCAGCCAGGAGGGACGCCCCAAAAACATTCAGTACTTC. The encoded protein is CASSQEGRPKNIQYF. Full variable domain (remainder filled in from reference TRBV14 and TRBJ2-4): EAGVTQFPSHSVIEKGQTVTLRCDPISGHDNLYWYRRVMGKEIKFLLHFVKESKQDESGMPNNRFLAERTGGTYSTLKVQPAELEDSGVYFCASSQEGRPKNIQYFGAGTRLSVL.

This clone occurred a few times. The genes are TRBV19 and TRBJ1-4; perhaps TRBD1 as D (5 bases). The CDR3 loop spans 14 amino acids. CDR1 is LNHDA and CDR2 is SQIVND in the germline V gene (reference sequence). Between the trimmed V and J ends, which lost 3 bases and 3 bases, there was a span of 8 bases. CDR3 loop: CASSIGTSNEKLFF. CDR3 nucleotide sequence: TGTGCCAGTAGTATTGGGACTTCTAATGAAAAACTGTTTTTT.

The chain carries TRBV11-3 and TRBJ2-3; 10 bases match TRBD1. The V gene's germline CDR1 is SGHNT and CDR2 YENEEA. V shed 0 bases and J 3 bases; nucleotides not matched to a gene: 0. This CDR3 contains 15 residues. The CDR3 DNA reads TGTGCCAGCAGCTTAGAGGGACAGGGGACAGATACGCAGTATTTT. Amino acid sequence: CASSLEGQGTDTQYF.

The chain combines TRBV30 with TRBJ1-2, with D hard to call. V lost 0 bases to trimming and J lost 0 bases, with 8 bases between them. CDR3 size: 14 residues. Looked up from germline, CDR1 is GTSNPN and CDR2 is SVGIG (reference sequence). The CDR3 here is CAWSVRQTNYGYTF. In nucleotides, the CDR3 is TGTGCCTGGAGTGTACGCCAGACTAACTATGGCTACACCTTC. The variable domain in full, completed from reference TRBV30 and TRBJ1-2, reads SQTIHQWPATLVQPVGSPLSLECTVEGTSNPNLYWYRQAAGRGLQLLFYSVGIGQISSEVPQNLSASRPQDRQFILSSKKLLLSDSGFYLCAWSVRQTNYGYTFGSGTRLTVV.